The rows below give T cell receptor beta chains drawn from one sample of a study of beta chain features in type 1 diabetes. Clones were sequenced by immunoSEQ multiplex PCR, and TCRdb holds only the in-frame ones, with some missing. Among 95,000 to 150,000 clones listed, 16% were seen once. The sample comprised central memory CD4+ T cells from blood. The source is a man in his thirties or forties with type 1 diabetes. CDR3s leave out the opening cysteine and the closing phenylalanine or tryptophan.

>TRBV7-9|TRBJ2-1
ASSSGQGTNYNEQF
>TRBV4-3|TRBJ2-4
ASSSGSESDIQY
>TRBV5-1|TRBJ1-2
ASSATGALDGYT
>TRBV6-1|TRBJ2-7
ASSELSSLDEQY
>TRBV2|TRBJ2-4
ASATELNIQY
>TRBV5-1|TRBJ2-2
ATLTAPNTGELF
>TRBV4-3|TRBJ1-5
ASSQDYRGTQPQH
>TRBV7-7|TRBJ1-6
ASSSGQYNSPLH
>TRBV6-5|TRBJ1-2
ASSYSDSLGYT
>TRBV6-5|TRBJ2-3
ASNPQGTDTQY
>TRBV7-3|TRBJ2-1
ASSPGTSPNNEQF
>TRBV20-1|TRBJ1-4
SASSGEKLF
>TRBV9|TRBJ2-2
ASSAWAGGIPGELF